This TCR beta chain was sequenced for a study of shared clonotypes between healthy human individuals. The overall study: CD4 naive cells filled three plates per donor, CD4 memory three, CD8 naive two and CD8 memory one.

The germline gives CDR1 SGHRS, CDR2 YFSETQ. V dropped 0 bases and J dropped 0; count of bases not matched to a gene: 4. This CDR3 has 17 residues. General study points: The study found about 5% of naive CD4 clonotypes shared across a few donors. Relative to clonotypes present in all four donors, those not shared had lower generation probabilities.

The repertoire was sequenced with immunoSEQ multiplex PCR; TCRdb's copy has only in-frame clones and lacks some. The table lists roughly 1,000,000 clones, approximately 78% of them singletons. About this clone itself: No antigen is known for it.

CD4+ cells yielded CD45RA+ naive and CD45RA-negative memory subsets. This chain joins TRBV5-1 and TRBJ1-1; 11 nucleotides line up with TRBD1. This receptor was taken from a man younger than 30 in good health. Some clones in this sample may be carry-over from other donors' samples. The sequenced material came from memory CD4+ T cells from PBMCs. Subset defined: CD45RA-negative fraction. The CDR3 loop is CASSLGTGGGMNTEAFF. In nucleotides, the CDR3 is TGCGCCAGCAGCTTGGGGACAGGGGGCGGGATGAACACTGAAGCTTTCTTT. Supplemented by reference TRBV5-1 and TRBJ1-1, the full variable domain reads KAGVTQTPRYLIKTRGQQVTLSCSPISGHRSVSWYQQTPGQGLQFLFEYFSETQRNKGNFPGRFSGRQFSNSRSEMNVSTLELGDSALYLCASSLGTGGGMNTEAFFGQGTRLTVV.